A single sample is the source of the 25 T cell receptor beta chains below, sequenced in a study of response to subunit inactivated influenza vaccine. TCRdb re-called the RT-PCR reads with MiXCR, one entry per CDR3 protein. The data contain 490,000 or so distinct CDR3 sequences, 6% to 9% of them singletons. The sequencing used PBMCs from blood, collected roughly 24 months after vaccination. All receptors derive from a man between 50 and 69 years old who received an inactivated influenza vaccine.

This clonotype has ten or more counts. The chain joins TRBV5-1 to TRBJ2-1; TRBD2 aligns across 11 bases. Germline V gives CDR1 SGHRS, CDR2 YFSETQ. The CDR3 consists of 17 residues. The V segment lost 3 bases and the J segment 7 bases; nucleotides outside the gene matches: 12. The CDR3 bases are TGCGCCAGCAGCTACACTCTAGCGGGAGGACTGTGGAATGAGCAGTTCTTC. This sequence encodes CASSYTLAGGLWNEQFF.

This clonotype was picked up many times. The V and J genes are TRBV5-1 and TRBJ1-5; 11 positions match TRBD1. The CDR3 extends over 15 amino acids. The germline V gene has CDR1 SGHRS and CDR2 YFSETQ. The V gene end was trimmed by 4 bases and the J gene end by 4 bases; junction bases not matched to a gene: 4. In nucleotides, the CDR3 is TGCGCCAGCAGCGTCGGGACAGGGGGTAATCAGCCCCAGCATTTT. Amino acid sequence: CASSVGTGGNQPQHF.

The CDR3 region has the DNA TGTGCCAGCAGCTTAGCGGCGCAACTGGGCAAAAACATTCAGTACTTC. It yields the protein CASSLAAQLGKNIQYF. The chain uses TRBV7-2 and TRBJ2-4; D gene uncertain. The CDR3 has 16 amino acids. V was trimmed by 0 bases and J by 3 bases, leaving 12 bases between them. Germline V gives CDR1 SGHTA, CDR2 FQGNSA.

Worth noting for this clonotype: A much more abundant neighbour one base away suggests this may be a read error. CDR3 region: CSVEGPGRSSYNEQFF. CDR3 in DNA: TGCAGCGTTGAAGGGCCCGGGCGGAGCTCCTACAATGAGCAGTTCTTC. The chain carries TRBV29-1 and TRBJ2-1; D is ambiguous. Deletions cut 1 base from V and 0 bases from J, with 13 bases between. This CDR3 comprises 16 residues. Germline lookup yields CDR1 SQVTM and CDR2 ANQGSEA.

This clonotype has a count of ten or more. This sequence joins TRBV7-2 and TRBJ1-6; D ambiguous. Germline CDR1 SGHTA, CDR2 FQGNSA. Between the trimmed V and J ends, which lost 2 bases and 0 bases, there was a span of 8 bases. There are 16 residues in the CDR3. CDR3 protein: CASSLSHSSYNSPLHF. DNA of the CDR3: TGTGCCAGCAGCTTATCTCACAGCTCCTATAATTCACCCCTCCACTTT.

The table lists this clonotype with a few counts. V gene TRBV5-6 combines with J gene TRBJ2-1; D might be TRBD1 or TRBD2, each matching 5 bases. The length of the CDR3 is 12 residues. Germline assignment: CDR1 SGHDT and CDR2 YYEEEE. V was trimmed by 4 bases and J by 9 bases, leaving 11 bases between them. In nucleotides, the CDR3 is TGTGCCAGCAGCCCGGGGCGTTTTGAGCAGTTCTTC. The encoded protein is CASSPGRFEQFF.

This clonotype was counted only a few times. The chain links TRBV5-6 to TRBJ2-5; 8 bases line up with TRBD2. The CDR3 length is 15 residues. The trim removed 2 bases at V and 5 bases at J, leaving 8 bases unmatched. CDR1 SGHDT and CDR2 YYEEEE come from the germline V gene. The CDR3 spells CASSFERGGLETQYF. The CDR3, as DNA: TGTGCCAGCAGCTTTGAGCGCGGGGGGTTGGAGACCCAGTACTTC. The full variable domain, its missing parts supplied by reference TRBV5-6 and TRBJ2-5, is DAGVTQSPTHLIKTRGQQVTLRCSPKSGHDTVSWYQQALGQGPQFIFQYYEEEERQRGNFPDRFSGHQFPNYSSELNVNALLLGDSALYLCASSFERGGLETQYFGPGTRLLVL.

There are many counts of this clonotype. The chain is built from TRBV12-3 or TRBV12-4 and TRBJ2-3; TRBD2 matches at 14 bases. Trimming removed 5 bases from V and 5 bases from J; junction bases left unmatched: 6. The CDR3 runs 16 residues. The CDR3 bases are TGTGCCAGCAGTCCTTGGACTAGCGGGAGGTTAGATACGCAGTATTTT. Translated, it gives CASSPWTSGRLDTQYF.

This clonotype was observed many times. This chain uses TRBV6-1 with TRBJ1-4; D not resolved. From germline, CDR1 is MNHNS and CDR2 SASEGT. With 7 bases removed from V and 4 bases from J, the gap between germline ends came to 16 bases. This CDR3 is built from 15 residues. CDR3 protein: CASTRTLTGNEKLFF. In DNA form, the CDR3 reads TGTGCCAGCACCCGTACCCTGACTGGTAATGAAAAACTGTTTTTT.

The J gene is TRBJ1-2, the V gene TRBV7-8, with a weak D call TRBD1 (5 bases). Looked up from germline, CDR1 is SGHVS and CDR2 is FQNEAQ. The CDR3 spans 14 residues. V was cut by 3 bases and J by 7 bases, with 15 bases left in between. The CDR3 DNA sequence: TGTGCCAGCAGCTTGGCCGGGGGAGACGGTGGCTACACCTTC. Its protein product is CASSLAGGDGGYTF.

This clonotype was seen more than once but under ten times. CDR3 loop: CASSIHGREKLFF. The CDR3 DNA is TGTGCCAGTAGTATCCACGGGCGTGAAAAACTGTTTTTT. The genes are TRBV19 and TRBJ1-4; no clear D gene. This CDR3 comprises 13 residues. Germline lookup yields CDR1 LNHDA and CDR2 SQIVND (reference sequence). V lost 3 bases to trimming and J lost 7 bases, with 9 bases between them. The whole variable domain, filled in from reference TRBV19 and TRBJ1-4, reads DGGITQSPKYLFRKEGQNVTLSCEQNLNHDAMYWYRQDPGQGLRLIYYSQIVNDFQKGDIAEGYSVSREKKESFPLTVTSAQKNPTAFYLCASSIHGREKLFFGSGTQLSVL.

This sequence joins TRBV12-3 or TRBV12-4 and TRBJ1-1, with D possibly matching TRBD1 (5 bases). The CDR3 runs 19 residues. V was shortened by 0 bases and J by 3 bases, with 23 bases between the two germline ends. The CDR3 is CASSLAGWVGTTGDTEAFF. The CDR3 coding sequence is TGTGCCAGCAGTTTAGCGGGTTGGGTAGGCACTACGGGGGACACTGAAGCTTTCTTT.

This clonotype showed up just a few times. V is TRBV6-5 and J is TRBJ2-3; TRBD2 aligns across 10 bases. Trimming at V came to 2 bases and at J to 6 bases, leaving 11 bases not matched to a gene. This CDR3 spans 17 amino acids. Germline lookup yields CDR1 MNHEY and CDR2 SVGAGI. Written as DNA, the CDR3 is TGTGCCAGCAGTTACACCCTAGCGGGGGAGCTTCGGGATACGCAGTATTTT. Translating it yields CASSYTLAGELRDTQYF.

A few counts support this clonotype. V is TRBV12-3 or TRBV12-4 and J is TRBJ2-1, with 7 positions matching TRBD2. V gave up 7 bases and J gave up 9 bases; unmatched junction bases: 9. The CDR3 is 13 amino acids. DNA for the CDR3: TGTGCCAGCACCCGGACTAGGCACGCTGAGCAGTTCTTC. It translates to CASTRTRHAEQFF.

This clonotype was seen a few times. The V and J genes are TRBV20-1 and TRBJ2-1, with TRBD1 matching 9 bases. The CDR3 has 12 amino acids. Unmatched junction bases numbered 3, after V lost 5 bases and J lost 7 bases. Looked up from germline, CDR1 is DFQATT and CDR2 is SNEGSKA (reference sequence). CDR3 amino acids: CSAVQGANEQFF. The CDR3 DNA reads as TGCAGTGCTGTACAGGGGGCGAATGAGCAGTTCTTC.

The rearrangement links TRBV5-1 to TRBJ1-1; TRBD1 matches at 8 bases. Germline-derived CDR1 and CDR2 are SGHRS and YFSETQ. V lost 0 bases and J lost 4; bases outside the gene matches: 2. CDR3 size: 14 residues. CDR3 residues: CASSLDGQGTEAFF. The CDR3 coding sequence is TGCGCCAGCAGCTTGGATGGACAGGGCACTGAAGCTTTCTTT.

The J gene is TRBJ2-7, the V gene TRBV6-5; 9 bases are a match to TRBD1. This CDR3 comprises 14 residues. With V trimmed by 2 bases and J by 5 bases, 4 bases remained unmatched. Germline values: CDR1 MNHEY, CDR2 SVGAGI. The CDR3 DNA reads TGTGCCAGCAGTTACGGGGGGACAGGGAACGAGCAGTACTTC. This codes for CASSYGGTGNEQYF.

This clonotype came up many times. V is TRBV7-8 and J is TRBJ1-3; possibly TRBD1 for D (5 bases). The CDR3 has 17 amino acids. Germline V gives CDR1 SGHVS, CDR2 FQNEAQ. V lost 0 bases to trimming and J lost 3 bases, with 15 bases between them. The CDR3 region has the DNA TGTGCCAGCAGCTTAGCTGTGGGTTGGACACTTGGAAACACCATATATTTT. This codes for CASSLAVGWTLGNTIYF.

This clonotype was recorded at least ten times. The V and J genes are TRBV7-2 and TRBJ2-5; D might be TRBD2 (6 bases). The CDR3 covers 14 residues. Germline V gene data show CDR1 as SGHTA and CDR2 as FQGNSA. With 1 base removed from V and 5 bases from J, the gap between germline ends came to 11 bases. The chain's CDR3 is CASSLGRAGETQYF. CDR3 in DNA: TGTGCCAGCAGCTTAGGGAGGGCCGGTGAGACCCAGTACTTC.

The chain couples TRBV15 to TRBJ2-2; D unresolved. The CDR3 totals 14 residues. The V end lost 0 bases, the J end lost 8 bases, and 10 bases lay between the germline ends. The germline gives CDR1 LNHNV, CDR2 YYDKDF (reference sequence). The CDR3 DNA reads TGTGCCACCAGCAGAGATCTTGAAGGTGGGGAGCTGTTTTTT. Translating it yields CATSRDLEGGELFF. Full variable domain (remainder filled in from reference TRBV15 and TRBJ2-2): DAMVIQNPRYQVTQFGKPVTLSCSQTLNHNVMYWYQQKSSQAPKLLFHYYDKDFNNEADTPDNFQSRRPNTSFCFLDIRSPGLGDTAMYLCATSRDLEGGELFFGEGSRLTVL.

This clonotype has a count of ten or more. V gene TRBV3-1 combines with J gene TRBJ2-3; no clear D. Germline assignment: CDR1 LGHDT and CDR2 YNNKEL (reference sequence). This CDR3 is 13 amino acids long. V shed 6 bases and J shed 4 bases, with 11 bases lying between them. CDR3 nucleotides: TGTGCCAGCAGTCAAAACAAAGCAGATACGCAGTATTTT. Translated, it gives CASSQNKADTQYF.

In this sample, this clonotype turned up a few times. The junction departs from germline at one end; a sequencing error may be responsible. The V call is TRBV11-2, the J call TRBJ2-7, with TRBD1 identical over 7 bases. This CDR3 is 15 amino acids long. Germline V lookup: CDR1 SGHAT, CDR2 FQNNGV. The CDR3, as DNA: TGTGCCAGCAGCTTAGAGTGGACAGGCTCCCACGAGCAGTACTTC. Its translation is CASSLEWTGSHEQYF.

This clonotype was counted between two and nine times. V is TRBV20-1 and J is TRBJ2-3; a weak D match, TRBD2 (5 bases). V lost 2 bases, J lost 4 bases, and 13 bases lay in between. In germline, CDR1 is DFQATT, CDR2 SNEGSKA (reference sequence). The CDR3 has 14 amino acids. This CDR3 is CSARPLDVADTQYF. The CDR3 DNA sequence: TGCAGTGCTAGACCACTAGACGTGGCAGATACGCAGTATTTT.

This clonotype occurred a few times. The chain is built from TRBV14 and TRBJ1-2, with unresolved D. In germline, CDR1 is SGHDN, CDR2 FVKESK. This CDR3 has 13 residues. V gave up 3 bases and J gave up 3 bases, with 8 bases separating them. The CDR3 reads CASSQGWYYGYTF. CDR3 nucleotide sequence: TGTGCCAGCAGCCAGGGATGGTACTATGGCTACACCTTC.

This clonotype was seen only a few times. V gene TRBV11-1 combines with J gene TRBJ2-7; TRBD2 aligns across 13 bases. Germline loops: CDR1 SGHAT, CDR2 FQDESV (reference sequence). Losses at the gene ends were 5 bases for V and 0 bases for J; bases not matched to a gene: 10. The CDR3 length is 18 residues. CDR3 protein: CASSPGTSGISSSYEQYF. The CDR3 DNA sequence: TGTGCCAGCAGCCCTGGGACTAGCGGGATATCATCCTCCTACGAGCAGTACTTC.